What follows is one T cell receptor (beta chain) and its context. The data originate from a study of cytomegalovirus exposure and HLA in healthy donors. Germline V gene data show CDR1 as MNHEY and CDR2 as SVGAGI. V was clipped by 6 bases and J by 1 base, with 14 bases between them. The CDR3 is made up of 15 amino acids. The primer mix had 60 Vbeta and 13 Jbeta primers. Some clones are missing from TCRdb's copy, which holds only in-frame ones; the method was immunoSEQ multiplex PCR. Here the sample table reports approximately 70,000 clones. This chain joins TRBV6-5 and TRBJ2-3; D is perhaps TRBD2 (7 bases). The receptor was derived from a female donor in good health and CMV-seropositive. Source material: PBMCs. CDR3: CASSSGGGGTDTQYF. In nucleotides, the CDR3 is TGTGCCAGCAGCTCGGGGGGCGGGGGCACAGATACGCAGTATTTT.